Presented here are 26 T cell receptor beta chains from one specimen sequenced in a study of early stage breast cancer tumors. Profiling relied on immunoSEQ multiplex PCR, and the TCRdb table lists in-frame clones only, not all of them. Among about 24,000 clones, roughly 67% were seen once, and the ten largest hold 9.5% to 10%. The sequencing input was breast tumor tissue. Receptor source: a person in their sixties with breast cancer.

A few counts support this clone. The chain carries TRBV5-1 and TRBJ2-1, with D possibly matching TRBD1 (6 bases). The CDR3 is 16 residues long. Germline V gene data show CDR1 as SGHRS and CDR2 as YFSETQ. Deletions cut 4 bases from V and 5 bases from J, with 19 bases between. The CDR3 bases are TGCGCCAGCAGCCAACAGCCTAGCAGGGGCAACAATGAGCAGTTCTTC. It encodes CASSQQPSRGNNEQFF.

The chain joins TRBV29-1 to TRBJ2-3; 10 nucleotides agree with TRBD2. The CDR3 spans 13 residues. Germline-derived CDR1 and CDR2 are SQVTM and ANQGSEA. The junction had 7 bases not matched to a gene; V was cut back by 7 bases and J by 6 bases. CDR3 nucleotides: TGCAGCGGAGGGGTAGCGGGAGGCGATACGCAGTATTTT. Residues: CSGGVAGGDTQYF.

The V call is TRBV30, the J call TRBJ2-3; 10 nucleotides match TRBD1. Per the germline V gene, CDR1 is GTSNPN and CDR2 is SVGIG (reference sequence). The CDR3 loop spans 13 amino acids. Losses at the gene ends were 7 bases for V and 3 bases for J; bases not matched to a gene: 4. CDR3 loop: CAFRDRGTDTQYF. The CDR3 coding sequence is TGTGCCTTCCGGGACAGGGGAACAGATACGCAGTATTTT. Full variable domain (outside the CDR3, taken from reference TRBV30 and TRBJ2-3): SQTIHQWPATLVQPVGSPLSLECTVEGTSNPNLYWYRQAAGRGLQLLFYSVGIGQISSEVPQNLSASRPQDRQFILSSKKLLLSDSGFYLCAFRDRGTDTQYFGPGTRLTVL.

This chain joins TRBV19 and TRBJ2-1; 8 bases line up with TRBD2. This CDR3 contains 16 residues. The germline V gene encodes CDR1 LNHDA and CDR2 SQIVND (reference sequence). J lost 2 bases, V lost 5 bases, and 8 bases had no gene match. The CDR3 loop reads CASSGNRLAPYNEQFF. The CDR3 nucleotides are TGTGCCAGTAGTGGGAACAGACTAGCGCCCTACAATGAGCAGTTCTTC.

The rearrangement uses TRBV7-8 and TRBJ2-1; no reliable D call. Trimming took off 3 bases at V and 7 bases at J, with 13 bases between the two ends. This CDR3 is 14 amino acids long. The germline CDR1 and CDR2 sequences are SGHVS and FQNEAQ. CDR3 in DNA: TGTGCCAGCAGCTTGTCACCTGTCGGGAATGAGCAGTTCTTC. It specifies CASSLSPVGNEQFF.

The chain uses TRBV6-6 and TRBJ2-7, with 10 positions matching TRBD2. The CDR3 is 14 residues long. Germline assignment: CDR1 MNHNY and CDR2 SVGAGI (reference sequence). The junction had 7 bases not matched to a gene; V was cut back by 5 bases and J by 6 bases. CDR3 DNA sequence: TGTGCCAGCAGTCCACTAGCGGGAAGGGGCGAGCAGTACTTC. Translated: CASSPLAGRGEQYF.

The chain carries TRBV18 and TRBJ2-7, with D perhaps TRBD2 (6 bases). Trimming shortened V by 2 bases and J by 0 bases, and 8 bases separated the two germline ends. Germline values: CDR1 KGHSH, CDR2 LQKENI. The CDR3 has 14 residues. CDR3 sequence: CASSPGRTSYEQYF. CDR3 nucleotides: TGTGCCAGCTCACCAGGGAGGACCTCCTACGAGCAGTACTTC. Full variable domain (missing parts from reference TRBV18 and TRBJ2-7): NAGVMQNPRHLVRRRGQEARLRCSPMKGHSHVYWYRQLPEEGLKFMVYLQKENIIDESGMPKERFSAEFPKEGPSILRIQQVVRGDSAAYFCASSPGRTSYEQYFGPGTRLTVT.

The CDR3: CAAPGQYF. The CDR3 nucleotides are TGCGCCGCACCCGGGCAGTACTTC. The chain has TRBV23-1 and TRBJ2-7; D is undetermined. TRBV23-1 carries the ORF label, with uncertain function. V was pared by 11 bases and J by 9 bases, with 8 bases between. This CDR3 contains 8 residues.

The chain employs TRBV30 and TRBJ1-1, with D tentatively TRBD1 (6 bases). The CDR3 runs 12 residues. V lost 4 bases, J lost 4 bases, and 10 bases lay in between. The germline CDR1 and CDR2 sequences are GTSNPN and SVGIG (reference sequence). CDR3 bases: TGTGCCTGGAACTACAGGGTCACTGAAGCTTTCTTT. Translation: CAWNYRVTEAFF.

This CDR3 is CASSYRLRGLAGETQYF. The CDR3 nucleotides read TGTGCCAGCAGCTATCGGCTGCGGGGACTAGCGGGAGAGACCCAGTACTTC. This chain joins TRBV7-9 and TRBJ2-5, with 12 bases fitting TRBD2. V was pared by 4 bases and J by 4 bases, with 10 bases of the junction left unmatched. Looked up from germline, CDR1 is SEHNR and CDR2 is FQNEAQ (reference sequence). The length of the CDR3 is 17 residues.

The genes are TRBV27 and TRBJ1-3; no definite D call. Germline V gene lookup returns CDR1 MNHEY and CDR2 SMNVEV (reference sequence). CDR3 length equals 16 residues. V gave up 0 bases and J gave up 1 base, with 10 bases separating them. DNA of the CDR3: TGTGCCAGCAGTTTATCGTACGGAGGGTCTGGAAACACCATATATTTT. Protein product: CASSLSYGGSGNTIYF.

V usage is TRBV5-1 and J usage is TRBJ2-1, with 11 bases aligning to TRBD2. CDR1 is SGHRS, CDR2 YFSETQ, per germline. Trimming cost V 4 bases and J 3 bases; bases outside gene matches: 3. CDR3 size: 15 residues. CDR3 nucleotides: TGCGCCAGCAGCCCAGGGACTAGCGGCTACAATGAGCAGTTCTTC. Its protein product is CASSPGTSGYNEQFF.

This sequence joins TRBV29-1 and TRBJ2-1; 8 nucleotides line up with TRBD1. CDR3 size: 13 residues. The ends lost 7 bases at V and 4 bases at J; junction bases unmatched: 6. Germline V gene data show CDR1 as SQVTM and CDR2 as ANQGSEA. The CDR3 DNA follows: TGCAGCGGAGTCGGGACAGGTTACAATGAGCAGTTCTTC. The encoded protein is CSGVGTGYNEQFF.

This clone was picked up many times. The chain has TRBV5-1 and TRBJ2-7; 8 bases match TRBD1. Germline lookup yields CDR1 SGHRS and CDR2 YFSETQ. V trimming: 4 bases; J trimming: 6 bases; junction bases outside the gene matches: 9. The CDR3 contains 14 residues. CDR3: CASSGIGQGGEQYF. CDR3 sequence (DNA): TGCGCCAGCAGCGGGATTGGACAGGGTGGCGAGCAGTACTTC.

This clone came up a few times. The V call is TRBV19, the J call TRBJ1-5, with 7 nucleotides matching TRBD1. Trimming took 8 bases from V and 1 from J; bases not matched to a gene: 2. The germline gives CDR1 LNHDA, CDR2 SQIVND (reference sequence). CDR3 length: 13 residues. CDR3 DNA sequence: TGTGCCAGTCGGGACAGAAGCAATCAGCCCCAGCATTTT. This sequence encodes CASRDRSNQPQHF.

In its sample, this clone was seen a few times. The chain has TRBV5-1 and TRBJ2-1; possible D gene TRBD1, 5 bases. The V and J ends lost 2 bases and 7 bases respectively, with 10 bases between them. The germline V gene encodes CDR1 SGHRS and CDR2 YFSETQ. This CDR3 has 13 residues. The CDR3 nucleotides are TGCGCCAGCAGCTTACCCAGGGTTAATGAGCAGTTCTTC. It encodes CASSLPRVNEQFF.

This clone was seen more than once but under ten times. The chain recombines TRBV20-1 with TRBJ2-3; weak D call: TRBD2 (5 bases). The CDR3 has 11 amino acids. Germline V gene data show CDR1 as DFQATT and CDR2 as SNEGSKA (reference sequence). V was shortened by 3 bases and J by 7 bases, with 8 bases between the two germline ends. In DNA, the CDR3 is TGCAGTGCTAGGGACTTCAATACGCAGTATTTT. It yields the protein CSARDFNTQYF.

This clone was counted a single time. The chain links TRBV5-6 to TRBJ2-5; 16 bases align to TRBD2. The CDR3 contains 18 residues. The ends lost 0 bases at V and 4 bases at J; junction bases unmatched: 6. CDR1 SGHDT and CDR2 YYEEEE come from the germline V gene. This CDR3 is CASSLEGLAGGLGETQYF. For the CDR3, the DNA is TGTGCCAGCAGCTTGGAGGGACTAGCGGGAGGGCTGGGAGAGACCCAGTACTTC. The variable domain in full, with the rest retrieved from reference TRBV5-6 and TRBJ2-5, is DAGVTQSPTHLIKTRGQQVTLRCSPKSGHDTVSWYQQALGQGPQFIFQYYEEEERQRGNFPDRFSGHQFPNYSSELNVNALLLGDSALYLCASSLEGLAGGLGETQYFGPGTRLLVL.

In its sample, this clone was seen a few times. The CDR3 reads CACAEHINQPQHF. The CDR3 DNA reads as TGTGCCTGCGCGGAGCATATCAATCAGCCCCAGCATTTT. The rearrangement links TRBV27 to TRBJ1-5; unclear D gene. V was shortened by 11 bases and J by 3 bases, with 14 bases between the two germline ends. Germline V CDR1 and CDR2: MNHEY, SMNVEV (reference sequence). The CDR3 runs 13 residues.

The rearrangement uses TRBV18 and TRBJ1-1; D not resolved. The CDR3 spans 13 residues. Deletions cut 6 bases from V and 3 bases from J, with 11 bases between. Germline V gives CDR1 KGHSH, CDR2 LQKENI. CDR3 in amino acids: CASSLGADTEAFF. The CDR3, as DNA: TGTGCCAGCTCCCTCGGCGCGGACACTGAAGCTTTCTTT. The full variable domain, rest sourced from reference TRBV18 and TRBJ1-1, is NAGVMQNPRHLVRRRGQEARLRCSPMKGHSHVYWYRQLPEEGLKFMVYLQKENIIDESGMPKERFSAEFPKEGPSILRIQQVVRGDSAAYFCASSLGADTEAFFGQGTRLTVV.

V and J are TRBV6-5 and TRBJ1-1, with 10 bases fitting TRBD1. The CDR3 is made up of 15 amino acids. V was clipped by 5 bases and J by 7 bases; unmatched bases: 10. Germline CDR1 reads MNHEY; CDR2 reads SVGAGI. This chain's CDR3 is CASSRPGTGVSEAFF. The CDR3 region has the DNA TGTGCCAGCAGTAGACCCGGGACAGGGGTGAGTGAAGCTTTCTTT.

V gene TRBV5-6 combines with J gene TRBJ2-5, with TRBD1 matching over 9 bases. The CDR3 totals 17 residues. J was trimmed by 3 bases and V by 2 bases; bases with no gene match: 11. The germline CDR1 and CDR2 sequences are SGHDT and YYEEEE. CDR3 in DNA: TGTGCCAGCAGCTTACTTTTTGGGACAGGGCAAAAAGAGACCCAGTACTTC. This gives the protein CASSLLFGTGQKETQYF.

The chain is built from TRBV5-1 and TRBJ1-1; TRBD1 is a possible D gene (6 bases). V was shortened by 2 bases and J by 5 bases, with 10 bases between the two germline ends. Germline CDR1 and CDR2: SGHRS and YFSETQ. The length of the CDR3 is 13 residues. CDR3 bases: TGCGCCAGCAGCTTCCAACAGGGAACTGAAGCTTTCTTT. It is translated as CASSFQQGTEAFF. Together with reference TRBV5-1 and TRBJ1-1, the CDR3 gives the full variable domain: KAGVTQTPRYLIKTRGQQVTLSCSPISGHRSVSWYQQTPGQGLQFLFEYFSETQRNKGNFPGRFSGRQFSNSRSEMNVSTLELGDSALYLCASSFQQGTEAFFGQGTRLTVV.

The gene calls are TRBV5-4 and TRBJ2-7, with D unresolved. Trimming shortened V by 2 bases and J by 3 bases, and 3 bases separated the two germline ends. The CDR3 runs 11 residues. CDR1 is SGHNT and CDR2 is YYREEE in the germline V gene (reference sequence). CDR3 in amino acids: CASSLYYEQYF. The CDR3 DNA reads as TGTGCCAGCAGCTTATACTACGAGCAGTACTTC.

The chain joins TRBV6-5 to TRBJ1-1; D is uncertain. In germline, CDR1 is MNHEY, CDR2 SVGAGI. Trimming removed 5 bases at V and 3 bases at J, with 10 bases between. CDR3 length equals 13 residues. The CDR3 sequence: CASSPVRDTEAFF. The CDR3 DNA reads TGTGCCAGCAGTCCAGTTCGGGACACTGAAGCTTTCTTT.

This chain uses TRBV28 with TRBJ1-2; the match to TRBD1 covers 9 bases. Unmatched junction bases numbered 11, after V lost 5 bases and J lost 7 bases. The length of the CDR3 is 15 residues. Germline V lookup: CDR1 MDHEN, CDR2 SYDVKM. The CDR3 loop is CASSPRTGVRGGYTF. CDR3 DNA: TGTGCCAGCAGTCCCCGGACAGGGGTTAGGGGTGGCTACACCTTC.